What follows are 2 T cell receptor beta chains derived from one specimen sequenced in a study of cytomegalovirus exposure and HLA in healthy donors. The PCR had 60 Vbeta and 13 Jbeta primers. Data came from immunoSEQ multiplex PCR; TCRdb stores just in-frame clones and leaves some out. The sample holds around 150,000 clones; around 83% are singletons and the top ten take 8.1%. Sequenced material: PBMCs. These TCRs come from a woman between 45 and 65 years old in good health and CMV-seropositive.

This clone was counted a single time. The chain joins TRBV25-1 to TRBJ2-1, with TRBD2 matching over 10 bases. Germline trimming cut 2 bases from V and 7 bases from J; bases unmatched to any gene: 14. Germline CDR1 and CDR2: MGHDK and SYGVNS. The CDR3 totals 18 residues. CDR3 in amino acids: CASSEGVGTSAPGNEQFF. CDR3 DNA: TGTGCCAGCAGTGAAGGGGTCGGGACTAGCGCCCCGGGAAATGAGCAGTTCTTC. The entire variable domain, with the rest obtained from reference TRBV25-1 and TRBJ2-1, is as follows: EADIYQTPRYLVIGTGKKITLECSQTMGHDKMYWYQQDPGMELHLIHYSYGVNSTEKGDLSSESTVSRIRTEHFPLTLESARPSHTSQYLCASSEGVGTSAPGNEQFFGPGTRLTVL.

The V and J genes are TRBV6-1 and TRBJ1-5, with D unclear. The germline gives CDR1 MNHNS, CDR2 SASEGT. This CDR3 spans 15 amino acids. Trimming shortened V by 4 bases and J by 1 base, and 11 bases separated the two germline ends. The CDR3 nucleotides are TGTGCCAGCAGTGTGGTGGGCGCGAGCAATCAGCCCCAGCATTTT. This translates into CASSVVGASNQPQHF.